The clone carrying this T cell receptor (beta chain) was seen a few times. The CDR3 spans 12 residues. CDR1 is MRHNA and CDR2 is SNTAGT in the germline V gene. V was pared by 10 bases and J by 11 bases, with 11 bases of the junction left unmatched. Ophthalmopathy patients showed a Clinical Activity Score of at least 3, NOSPECS grade of at least 4 and duration under 3 months. The data were taken from a study of T cells in Graves' hyperthyroidism and ophthalmopathy. From RNA transcripts, TCR beta CDR3 regions were amplified. First-round RT-PCR of the TCR CDR3 relied on the HTBI primer set. TCRdb re-called the multiplex PCR reads through MiXCR, storing one row per CDR3 protein. The sample has under 550,000 distinct CDR3 sequences, about 20% seen once.

The sample taken for sequencing was blood. The gene calls are TRBV6-4 and TRBJ1-5, with TRBD1 matching 7 bases. The TCR originated in a man in his forties with Graves' ophthalmopathy. The CDR3 loop is CANSDRKPTQHF. CDR3 DNA: TGTGCCAACTCGGACAGGAAGCCCACCCAGCATTTT.